Below are 8 T cell receptor beta chains sequenced from a single sample in a study of blood T cell repertoires in COVID-19. Clones were read by immunoSEQ multiplex PCR, and TCRdb kept only the in-frame ones, dropping some. The sample carries approximately 80,000 clones, about 76% recorded once. The sample was peripheral blood. All receptors derive from an elderly man with acute or convalescent COVID-19.

The CDR3 here is CASSPSLTARYGYTF. The CDR3, as DNA: TGCGCCAGCAGCCCCTCCCTCACGGCTAGATATGGCTACACCTTC. The chain uses TRBV4-1 and TRBJ1-2; no clear D. This CDR3 has 15 amino acids. V was trimmed by 4 bases and J by 5 bases, leaving 17 bases between them. Germline V lookup: CDR1 MGHRA, CDR2 YSYEKL.

The chain carries TRBV5-1 and TRBJ2-1; the match to TRBD2 covers 7 bases. CDR1 is SGHRS and CDR2 is YFSETQ in the germline V gene. This CDR3 spans 14 amino acids. Trimming took 1 base from V and 4 from J; bases not matched to a gene: 2. As DNA, the CDR3 is TGCGCCAGCAGCTTGTCTAGCGGTTACAATGAGCAGTTCTTC. This sequence encodes CASSLSSGYNEQFF.

The chain is built from TRBV30 and TRBJ1-2, with D unresolved. Looked up from germline, CDR1 is GTSNPN and CDR2 is SVGIG (reference sequence). V lost 2 bases, J lost 7 bases, and 8 bases lay in between. This CDR3 spans 11 amino acids. CDR3 amino acids: CAWSRAGGYTF. CDR3 bases: TGTGCCTGGAGTCGTGCCGGTGGCTACACCTTC.

The chain is built from TRBV28 and TRBJ2-7; D possibly corresponds to TRBD1 (6 bases). Trimming shortened V by 5 bases and J by 4 bases, and 15 bases separated the two germline ends. Germline assignment: CDR1 MDHEN and CDR2 SYDVKM. This CDR3 contains 14 residues. The CDR3 loop reads CASSELQGSYEQYF. DNA for the CDR3: TGTGCCAGCAGTGAGTTACAGGGATCGTACGAGCAGTACTTC.

This clone showed up just a few times. The V call is TRBV6-1, the J call TRBJ1-1, with unresolved D. V gave up 2 bases and J gave up 1 base, with 14 bases separating them. Germline V CDR1 and CDR2: MNHNS, SASEGT. This CDR3 has 16 residues. In DNA, the CDR3 is TGTGCCAGCAGTGAACCGGGAGAACTTCGGAACACTGAAGCTTTCTTT. Translated, it gives CASSEPGELRNTEAFF.

With regard to this clone: One junction end does not reproduce the germline sequence, and a read error may be involved. This chain connects TRBV7-7 to TRBJ2-7, with 8 bases that match TRBD1. CDR1 is SSHAT, CDR2 FNYEAQ, per germline (reference sequence). This CDR3 is 13 amino acids long. CDR3 loop: CASSEGQDNRQYF. In DNA, the CDR3 is TGTGCTAGCAGCGAGGGACAGGACAATCGGCAGTACTTC.

The chain combines TRBV6-5 with TRBJ1-5, with TRBD1 matching over 8 bases. Trimming removed 6 bases from V and 5 bases from J; junction bases left unmatched: 6. Germline CDR1 MNHEY, CDR2 SVGAGI. The length of the CDR3 is 14 residues. Here the CDR3 DNA reads TGTGCCAGCAGGCTGACAGGGGCTTATCAGCCCCAGCATTTT. It yields the protein CASRLTGAYQPQHF.

The V gene is TRBV12-3 or TRBV12-4, the J gene TRBJ2-1; TRBD2 matches at 7 bases. Trimming at V came to 5 bases and at J to 9 bases, leaving 4 bases not matched to a gene. The length of the CDR3 is 12 residues. The CDR3 region is CASSRDYLEQFF. The CDR3 DNA reads as TGTGCCAGCAGTCGGGACTACCTTGAGCAGTTCTTC.